What follows are 27 T cell receptor beta chains derived from one specimen sequenced in a study of blood T cells in healthy people across ages. Next came a second PCR, run for about 6 to 12 cycles, which used a sample-barcoded 5' primer along with a J-beta primer mix. TCRdb fed the 5' RACE reads into MiXCR, producing one record per CDR3 protein. The data show about 770,000 distinct CDR3 sequences, more than 40% seen once. The specimen sequenced was blood. The source of these receptors is a man in his fifties or sixties in good health.

The chain has TRBV29-1 and TRBJ2-1; 7 bases line up with TRBD2. Gene TRBJ2-7 matches the end of the DNA better, so the J call may be wrong. The CDR3 runs to 21 residues. Germline CDR1 is SQVTM and CDR2 is ANQGSEA. The CDR3 DNA reads TGCAGCGTTAGAAGGGGTGAGGTGTTGGGGGGGATAATGGGGTCCTACAATGAGCAGTACTTC. Translation gives CSVRRGEVLGGIMGSYNEQYF.

The rearrangement uses TRBV2 and TRBJ2-5; D unresolved. The V and J ends lost 6 bases and 2 bases respectively, with 10 bases between them. The CDR3 runs 13 residues. Per germline, CDR1 SNHLY and CDR2 FYNNEI. CDR3 protein: CASRQRTQETQYF. In nucleotides, the CDR3 is TGTGCCAGCAGACAACGGACGCAAGAGACCCAGTACTTC.

To note about this clonotype: At one boundary the junction diverges from the germline segment, which might be a read error. This chain links TRBV11-2 with TRBJ2-7, with D hard to call. Germline V lookup: CDR1 SGHAT, CDR2 FQNNGV. The CDR3 spans 12 residues. CDR3 in amino acids: CDSSETLFGQYF. The CDR3 DNA sequence: TGTGACAGCAGCGAGACCCTATTTGGGCAGTACTTC.

This clonotype was detected only a few times. V gene TRBV5-6 combines with J gene TRBJ2-1; 10 bases are shared with TRBD1. Trimming cost V 2 bases and J 0 bases; bases outside gene matches: 17. In germline, CDR1 is SGHDT, CDR2 YYEEEE. This CDR3 is built from 21 residues. In DNA form, the CDR3 reads TGTGCCAGCAGCTTTAAAGCTCGGGACAGGGGTCTCAGGAGCTCCTACAATGAGCAGTTCTTC. Its translation: CASSFKARDRGLRSSYNEQFF.

The chain is built from TRBV2 and TRBJ2-6; no clear D. The germline gives CDR1 SNHLY, CDR2 FYNNEI. V was trimmed by 6 bases and J by 2 bases, leaving 11 bases between them. The CDR3 contains 15 residues. The CDR3 loop is CASSALPAGANVLTF. The DNA for the CDR3 is TGTGCCAGCAGCGCCCTTCCGGCTGGGGCCAACGTCCTGACTTTC.

V is TRBV28 and J is TRBJ2-4; D is undetermined. Trimming removed 7 bases from V and 6 bases from J, with 13 bases in between. The CDR3 totals 13 residues. The V gene's germline CDR1 is MDHEN and CDR2 SYDVKM. The CDR3, as DNA: TGTGCCAGCACGGACGAGGTGGGAAACATTCAGTACTTC. Translation: CASTDEVGNIQYF.

V is TRBV6-5 and J is TRBJ2-1; D unclear. The CDR3 has 15 residues. The ends were cut back, 4 bases at V and 0 bases at J, with 10 bases in the middle. Per the germline V gene, CDR1 is MNHEY and CDR2 is SVGAGI. The CDR3, as DNA: TGTGCCAGCAGTTCAGACGAAAGCTCCTACAATGAGCAGTTCTTC. Protein: CASSSDESSYNEQFF.

The V call is TRBV12-3 or TRBV12-4, the J call TRBJ2-1; 7 bases line up with TRBD2. The CDR3 contains 17 residues. V trimming: 6 bases; J trimming: 3 bases; junction bases outside the gene matches: 14. The CDR3 here is CASSQRTRGEFYNEQFF. The CDR3 DNA sequence: TGTGCCAGCAGCCAAAGGACTAGAGGGGAGTTCTACAATGAGCAGTTCTTC.

The V gene is TRBV6-1, the J gene TRBJ2-3, with 8 bases that match TRBD1. V was clipped by 6 bases and J by 6 bases; unmatched bases: 8. Germline CDR1 and CDR2: MNHNS and SASEGT. This CDR3 contains 14 residues. The CDR3: CASRLTGAGDTQYF. The CDR3 region has the DNA TGTGCCAGCAGGCTGACAGGGGCCGGGGATACGCAGTATTTT.

The chain is built from TRBV7-2 and TRBJ2-1, with D possibly called TRBD1 or TRBD2 (6 bases each). CDR1 and CDR2 from the germline V gene are SGHTA and FQGNSA. Trimming cost V 5 bases and J 8 bases, with 22 bases left between them. CDR3 length: 16 amino acids. The CDR3 loop is CASSPTGRQRGDEQFF. CDR3 DNA: TGTGCCAGCAGCCCCACGGGACGCCAGAGGGGGGATGAGCAGTTCTTC.

The V gene is TRBV10-3, the J gene TRBJ1-2, with a possible D match to TRBD1 (5 bases). The CDR3 sequence is 14 residues long. Trimming stripped 8 bases from V and 4 bases from J, with 17 bases between. Looked up from germline, CDR1 is ENHRY and CDR2 is SYGVKD. The CDR3 DNA is TGTGCCATCGGCCTTGGGGGTGGTATCTATGGCTACACCTTC. Its translation: CAIGLGGGIYGYTF.

This clonotype turned up a few times. The rearrangement links TRBV10-3 to TRBJ1-6, with D maybe TRBD1 (5 bases). The CDR3 has 13 residues. Trimming pared 3 bases from V and 7 bases from J, leaving 7 bases between. The germline V gene has CDR1 ENHRY and CDR2 SYGVKD. The CDR3 loop is CAISDSGNSPLHF. The CDR3 region has the DNA TGTGCCATCAGTGATTCAGGGAATTCACCCCTCCACTTT.

This sequence joins TRBV11-2 and TRBJ2-5; possibly TRBD1 for D (5 bases). Germline V lookup: CDR1 SGHAT, CDR2 FQNNGV. V was shortened by 8 bases and J by 5 bases, with 15 bases between the two germline ends. This CDR3 region has 13 residues. CDR3 coding DNA: TGTGCCAGCCAAAAAGGGGTCTGGGAGACCCAGTACTTC. Translated: CASQKGVWETQYF.

The rearrangement uses TRBV27 and TRBJ2-7; the D call may be TRBD1 or TRBD2 (5 bases each). The CDR3 length is 15 residues. CDR1 and CDR2 (germline): MNHEY, SMNVEV (reference sequence). V lost 5 bases and J 0 bases, leaving 14 bases between the germline ends. The CDR3 region is CASSTTGRGSYEQYF. The CDR3 region has the DNA TGTGCCAGCAGTACTACAGGACGGGGCTCCTACGAGCAGTACTTC.

The chain joins TRBV3-1 to TRBJ2-7; D is uncertain. The V gene's germline CDR1 is LGHDT and CDR2 YNNKEL (reference sequence). There are 12 residues in the CDR3. The V and J ends lost 2 bases and 7 bases respectively, with 9 bases between them. CDR3 nucleotides: TGTGCCAGCAGCCAAACCTACAATGAGCAGTACTTC. Translation: CASSQTYNEQYF.

Notes on this clonotype: One base away lies a much larger clone, so this may be a sequencing read error. The chain carries TRBV20-1 and TRBJ2-3; D unresolved. CDR1 is DFQATT and CDR2 is SNEGSKA in the germline V gene (reference sequence). The CDR3 totals 14 residues. DNA for the CDR3: TGCAGTGCTAGAGATAGGCAGCGCACAGATACGCGGTATTTT. As protein: CSARDRQRTDTRYF.

The genes are TRBV20-1 and TRBJ1-5; D remains ambiguous. V lost 6 bases and J lost 0, with 12 bases in between. The germline V gene has CDR1 DFQATT and CDR2 SNEGSKA (reference sequence). The CDR3 loop spans 14 amino acids. CDR3 loop: CSALLGSSNQPQHF. In DNA, the CDR3 is TGCAGTGCCTTACTGGGCTCTAGCAATCAGCCCCAGCATTTT.

This clonotype has a handful of counts. This chain uses TRBV20-1 with TRBJ2-3; a weak D match, TRBD2 (6 bases). With 0 bases removed from V and 2 bases from J, the gap between germline ends came to 12 bases. CDR1 and CDR2 (germline): DFQATT, SNEGSKA (reference sequence). This CDR3 has 15 amino acids. CDR3 residues: CSARDSAGSTDTQYF. DNA of the CDR3: TGCAGTGCTAGAGATTCCGCGGGGTCCACAGATACGCAGTATTTT.

The chain carries TRBV6-2 or TRBV6-3 and TRBJ2-7, with 7 bases that match TRBD1. Germline V gene data show CDR1 as MNHEY and CDR2 as SVGEGT. The trim removed 6 bases at V and 3 bases at J, leaving 8 bases unmatched. There are 14 residues in the CDR3. The CDR3 spells CASRFRQGNYEQYF. The CDR3 coding sequence is TGTGCCAGCAGATTTCGACAGGGAAACTACGAGCAGTACTTC.

This clonotype occurred a few times. The rearrangement joins TRBV9 to TRBJ2-7, with 7 bases identical to TRBD2. J lost 5 bases, V lost 2 bases, and 4 bases had no gene match. Germline CDR1 and CDR2: SGDLS and YYNGEE. This CDR3 is built from 13 residues. The chain's CDR3 is CASSVRGGDEQYF. The CDR3 bases are TGTGCCAGCAGCGTCCGGGGAGGGGACGAGCAGTACTTC.

A remark on this clonotype: A read error may produce the germline difference seen at one junction end. The rearrangement uses TRBV3-1 and TRBJ1-2, with unresolved D. Germline V gives CDR1 LGHDT, CDR2 YNNKEL (reference sequence). The length of the CDR3 is 19 residues. This CDR3 is CASSQDTTPPTNANCGYTF. CDR3 DNA sequence: TGTGCCAGCAGCCAAGATACGACTCCCCCTACTAACGCTAACTGTGGCTACACCTTC.

V gene TRBV6-1 combines with J gene TRBJ1-5; D may be TRBD1 (6 bases). Germline lookup yields CDR1 MNHNS and CDR2 SASEGT. The CDR3 runs to 15 residues. V lost 6 bases to trimming and J lost 4 bases, with 16 bases between them. CDR3 sequence: CASRSTGQINQPQHF. DNA for the CDR3: TGTGCCAGCAGATCCACAGGGCAGATAAATCAGCCCCAGCATTTT.

The chain uses TRBV6-2 or TRBV6-3 and TRBJ1-1; D may be TRBD1 (6 bases). V was clipped by 10 bases and J by 0 bases, with 21 bases between them. The CDR3 loop spans 16 amino acids. Germline V gene data show CDR1 as MNHEY and CDR2 as SVGEGT. In DNA form, the CDR3 reads TGTGCCACTACCGTGACAGGCGCCGCAATGAACACTGAAGCTTTCTTT. Its translation: CATTVTGAAMNTEAFF.

The V gene is TRBV6-6, the J gene TRBJ2-3, with D perhaps given as TRBD1 or TRBD2 (5 bases each). There are 14 residues in the CDR3. With 2 bases removed from V and 4 bases from J, the gap between germline ends came to 10 bases. CDR1 MNHNY and CDR2 SVGAGI come from the germline V gene (reference sequence). The CDR3: CASSYLLGADTQYF. The CDR3 DNA reads TGTGCCAGCAGTTACCTGCTGGGGGCAGATACGCAGTATTTT.

The V call is TRBV5-1, the J call TRBJ2-5; 13 bases are a match to TRBD2. Trimming at V came to 2 bases and at J to 0 bases, leaving 10 bases not matched to a gene. Germline lookup yields CDR1 SGHRS and CDR2 YFSETQ. CDR3 length: 19 amino acids. The chain's CDR3 is CASSLQTSGGLRNQETQYF. The CDR3 nucleotides read TGCGCCAGCAGCTTACAGACTAGCGGGGGGCTAAGGAACCAAGAGACCCAGTACTTC.

This clonotype has only a few counts. This chain joins TRBV20-1 and TRBJ1-2; D is unclear. The V gene's germline CDR1 is DFQATT and CDR2 SNEGSKA (reference sequence). The V and J ends lost 3 bases and 7 bases respectively, with 15 bases between them. CDR3 length equals 13 residues. The CDR3 coding sequence is TGCAGTGCTAGTCTCCTCGCGGCGCTTGGCTACACCTTC. This codes for CSASLLAALGYTF.

CDR3 amino acids: CASSPVGGMADTQYF. The CDR3 bases are TGTGCCAGCAGCCCCGTTGGGGGAATGGCAGATACGCAGTATTTT. The rearrangement uses TRBV7-2 and TRBJ2-3; D is perhaps TRBD1 or TRBD2 (5 bases each). The CDR3 is made up of 15 amino acids. CDR1 and CDR2 from the germline V gene are SGHTA and FQGNSA. V was trimmed by 5 bases and J by 4 bases, leaving 16 bases between them.